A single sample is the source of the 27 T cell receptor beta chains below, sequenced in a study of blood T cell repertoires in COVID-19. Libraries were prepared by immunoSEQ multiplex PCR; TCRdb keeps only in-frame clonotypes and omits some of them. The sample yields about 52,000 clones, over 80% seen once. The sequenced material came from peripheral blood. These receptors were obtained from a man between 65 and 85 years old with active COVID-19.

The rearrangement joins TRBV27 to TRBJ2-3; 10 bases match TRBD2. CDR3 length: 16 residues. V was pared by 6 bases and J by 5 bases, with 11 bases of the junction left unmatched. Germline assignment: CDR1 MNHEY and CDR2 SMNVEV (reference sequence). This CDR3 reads CASRLLAGSSGDTQYF. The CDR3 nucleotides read TGTGCCAGCAGACTACTAGCGGGGTCCAGCGGAGATACGCAGTATTTT.

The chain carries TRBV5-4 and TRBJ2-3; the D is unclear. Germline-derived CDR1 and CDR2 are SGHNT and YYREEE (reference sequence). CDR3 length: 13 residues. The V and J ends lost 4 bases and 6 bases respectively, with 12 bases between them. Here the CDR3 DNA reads TGTGCCAGCAGCAACCTTGACGGGGATACGCAGTATTTT. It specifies CASSNLDGDTQYF.

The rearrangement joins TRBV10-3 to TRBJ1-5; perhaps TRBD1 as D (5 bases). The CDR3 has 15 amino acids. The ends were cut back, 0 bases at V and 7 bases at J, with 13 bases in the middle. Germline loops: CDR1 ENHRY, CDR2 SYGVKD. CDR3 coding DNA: TGTGCCATCAGTGAGTCGTGGGAGGGGATCCAGCCCCAGCATTTT. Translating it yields CAISESWEGIQPQHF.

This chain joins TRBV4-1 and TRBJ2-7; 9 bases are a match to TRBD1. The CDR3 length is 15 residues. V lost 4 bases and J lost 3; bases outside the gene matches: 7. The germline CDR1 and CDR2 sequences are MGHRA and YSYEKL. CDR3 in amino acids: CASSRDGGQGYEQYF. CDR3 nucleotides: TGCGCCAGCAGCCGAGACGGGGGACAGGGCTACGAGCAGTACTTC.

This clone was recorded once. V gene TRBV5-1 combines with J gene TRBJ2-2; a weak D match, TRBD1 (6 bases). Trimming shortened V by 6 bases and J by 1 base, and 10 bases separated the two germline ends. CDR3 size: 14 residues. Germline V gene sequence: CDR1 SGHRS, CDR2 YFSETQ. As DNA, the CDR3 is TGCGCCAGCAACAAACAGGGGAACACCGGGGAGCTGTTTTTT. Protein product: CASNKQGNTGELFF.

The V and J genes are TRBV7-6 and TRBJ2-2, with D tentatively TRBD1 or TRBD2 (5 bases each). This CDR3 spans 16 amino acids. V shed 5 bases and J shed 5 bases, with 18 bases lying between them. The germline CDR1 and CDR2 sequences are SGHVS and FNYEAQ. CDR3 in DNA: TGTGCCAGCAGCGTAGAGGGGATTAGGTTAACCGGGGAGCTGTTTTTT. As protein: CASSVEGIRLTGELFF.

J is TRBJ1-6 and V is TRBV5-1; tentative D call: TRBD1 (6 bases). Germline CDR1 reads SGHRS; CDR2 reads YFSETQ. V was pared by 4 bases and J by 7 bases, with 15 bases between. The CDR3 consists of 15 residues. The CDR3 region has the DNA TGCGCCAGCAGCGCTCAACAGGGAAGGAATTCACCCCTCCACTTT. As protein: CASSAQQGRNSPLHF.

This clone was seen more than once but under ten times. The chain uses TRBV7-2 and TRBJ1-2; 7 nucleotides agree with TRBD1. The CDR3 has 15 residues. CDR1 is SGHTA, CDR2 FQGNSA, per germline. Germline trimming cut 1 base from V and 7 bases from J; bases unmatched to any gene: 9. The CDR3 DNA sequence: TGTGCCAGCAGCTTAGTGGTTCAGGCAGGGGGTGGCTACACCTTC. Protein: CASSLVVQAGGGYTF.

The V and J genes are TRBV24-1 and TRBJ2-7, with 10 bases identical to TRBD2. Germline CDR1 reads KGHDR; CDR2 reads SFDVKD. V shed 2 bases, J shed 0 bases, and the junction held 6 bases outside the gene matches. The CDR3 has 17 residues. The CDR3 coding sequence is TGTGCCACCAGTGATTCTGGGAGCGGGGGGGCCTCCTACGAGCAGTACTTC. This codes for CATSDSGSGGASYEQYF.

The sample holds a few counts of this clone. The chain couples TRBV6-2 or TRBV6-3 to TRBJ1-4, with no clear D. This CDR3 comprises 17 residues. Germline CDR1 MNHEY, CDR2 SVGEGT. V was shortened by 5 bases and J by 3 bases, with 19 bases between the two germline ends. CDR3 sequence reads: CASSPSSRRPANEKLFF. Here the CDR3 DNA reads TGTGCCAGCAGTCCCTCCTCGAGGCGCCCGGCTAATGAAAAACTGTTTTTT.

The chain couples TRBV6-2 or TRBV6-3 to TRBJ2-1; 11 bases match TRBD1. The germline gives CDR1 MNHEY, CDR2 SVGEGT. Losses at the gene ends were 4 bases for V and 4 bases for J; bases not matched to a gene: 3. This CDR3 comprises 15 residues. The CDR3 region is CASSWGTGGYNEQFF. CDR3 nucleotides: TGTGCCAGCAGTTGGGGGACAGGGGGTTACAATGAGCAGTTCTTC.

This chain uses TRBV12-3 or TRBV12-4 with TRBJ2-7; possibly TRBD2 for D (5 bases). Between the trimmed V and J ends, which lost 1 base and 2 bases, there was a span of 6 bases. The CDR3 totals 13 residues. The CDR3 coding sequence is TGTGCCAGCAGTTTAGGGGAGACCTACGAGCAGTACTTC. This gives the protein CASSLGETYEQYF.

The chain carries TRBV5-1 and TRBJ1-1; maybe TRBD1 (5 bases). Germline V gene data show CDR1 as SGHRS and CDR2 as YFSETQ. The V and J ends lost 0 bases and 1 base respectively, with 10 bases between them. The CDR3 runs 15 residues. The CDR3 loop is CASSLGGAGNTEAFF. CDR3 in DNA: TGCGCCAGCAGCTTGGGTGGGGCAGGGAACACTGAAGCTTTCTTT.

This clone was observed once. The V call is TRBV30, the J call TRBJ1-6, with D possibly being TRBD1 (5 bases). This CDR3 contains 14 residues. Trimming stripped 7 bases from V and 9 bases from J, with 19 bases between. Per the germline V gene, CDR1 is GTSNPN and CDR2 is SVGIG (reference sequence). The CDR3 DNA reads TGTGCCTACGTACTGGGGCCAGGAGCTTCACCCCTCCACTTT. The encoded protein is CAYVLGPGASPLHF.

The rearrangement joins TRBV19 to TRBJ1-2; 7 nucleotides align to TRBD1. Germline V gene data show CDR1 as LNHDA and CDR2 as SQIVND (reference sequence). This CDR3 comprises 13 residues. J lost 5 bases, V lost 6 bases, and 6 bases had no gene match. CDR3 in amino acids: CASRSGTDYGYTF. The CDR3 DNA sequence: TGTGCCAGTAGATCCGGGACAGATTATGGCTACACCTTC.

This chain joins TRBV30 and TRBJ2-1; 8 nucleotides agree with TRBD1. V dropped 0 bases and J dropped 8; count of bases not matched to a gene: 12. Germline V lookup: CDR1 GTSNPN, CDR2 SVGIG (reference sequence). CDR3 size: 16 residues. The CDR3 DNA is TGTGCCTGGAGTGTAGGGCCAGGGGGCTTTGTCGATGAGCAGTTCTTC. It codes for CAWSVGPGGFVDEQFF. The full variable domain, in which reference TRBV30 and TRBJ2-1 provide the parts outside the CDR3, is SQTIHQWPATLVQPVGSPLSLECTVEGTSNPNLYWYRQAAGRGLQLLFYSVGIGQISSEVPQNLSASRPQDRQFILSSKKLLLSDSGFYLCAWSVGPGGFVDEQFFGPGTRLTVL.

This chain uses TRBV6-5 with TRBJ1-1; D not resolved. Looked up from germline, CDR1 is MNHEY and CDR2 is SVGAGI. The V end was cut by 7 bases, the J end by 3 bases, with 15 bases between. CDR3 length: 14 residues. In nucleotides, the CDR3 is TGTGCCAGCATCGAACGGGGTCGGGACACTGAAGCTTTCTTT. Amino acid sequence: CASIERGRDTEAFF.

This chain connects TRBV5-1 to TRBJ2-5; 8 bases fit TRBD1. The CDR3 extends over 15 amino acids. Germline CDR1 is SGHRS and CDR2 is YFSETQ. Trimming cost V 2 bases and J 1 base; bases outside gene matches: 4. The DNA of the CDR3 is TGCGCCAGCAGCTTACAGGGGGTAGGCCAAGAGACCCAGTACTTC. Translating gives CASSLQGVGQETQYF. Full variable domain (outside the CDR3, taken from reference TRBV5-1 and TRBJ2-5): KAGVTQTPRYLIKTRGQQVTLSCSPISGHRSVSWYQQTPGQGLQFLFEYFSETQRNKGNFPGRFSGRQFSNSRSEMNVSTLELGDSALYLCASSLQGVGQETQYFGPGTRLLVL.

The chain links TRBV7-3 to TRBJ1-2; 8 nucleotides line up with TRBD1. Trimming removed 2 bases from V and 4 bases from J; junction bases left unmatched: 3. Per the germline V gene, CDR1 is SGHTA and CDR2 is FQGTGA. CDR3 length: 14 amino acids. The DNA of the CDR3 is TGTGCCAGCAGCTTAGGGCAGGGGGCCTATGGCTACACCTTC. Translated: CASSLGQGAYGYTF.

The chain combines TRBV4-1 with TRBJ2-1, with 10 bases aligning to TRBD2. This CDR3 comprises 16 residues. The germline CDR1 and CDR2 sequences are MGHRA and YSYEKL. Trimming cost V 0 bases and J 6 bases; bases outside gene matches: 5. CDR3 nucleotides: TGCGCCAGCAGCCAAGATGTTAGCGGGGGGTTCAATGAGCAGTTCTTC. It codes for CASSQDVSGGFNEQFF.

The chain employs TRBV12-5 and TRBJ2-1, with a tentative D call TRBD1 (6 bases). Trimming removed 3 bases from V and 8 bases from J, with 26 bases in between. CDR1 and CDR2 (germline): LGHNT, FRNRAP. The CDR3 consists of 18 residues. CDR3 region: CASGLPTKGHSSRDEQFF. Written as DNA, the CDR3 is TGTGCTAGTGGTTTACCAACAAAGGGACATTCCTCGCGAGATGAGCAGTTCTTC.

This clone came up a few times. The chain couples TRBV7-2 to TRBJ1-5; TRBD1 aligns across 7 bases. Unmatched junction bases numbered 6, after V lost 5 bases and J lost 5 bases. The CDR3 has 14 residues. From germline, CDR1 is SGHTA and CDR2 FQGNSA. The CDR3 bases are TGTGCCAGCAGCCCCCGACAGGGAGATCAGCCCCAGCATTTT. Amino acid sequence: CASSPRQGDQPQHF. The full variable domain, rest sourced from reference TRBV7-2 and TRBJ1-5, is GAGVSQSPSNKVTEKGKDVELRCDPISGHTALYWYRQSLGQGLEFLIYFQGNSAPDKSGLPSDRFSAERTGGSVSTLTIQRTQQEDSAVYLCASSPRQGDQPQHFGDGTRLSIL.

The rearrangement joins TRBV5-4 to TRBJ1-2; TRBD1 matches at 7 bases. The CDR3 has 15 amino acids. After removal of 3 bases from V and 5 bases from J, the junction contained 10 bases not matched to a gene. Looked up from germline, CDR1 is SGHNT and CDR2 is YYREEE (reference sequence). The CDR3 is CASSSEGAFSYGYTF. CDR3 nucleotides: TGTGCCAGCAGCTCGGAGGGGGCTTTTTCATATGGCTACACCTTC. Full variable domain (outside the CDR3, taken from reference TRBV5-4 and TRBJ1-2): ETGVTQSPTHLIKTRGQQVTLRCSSQSGHNTVSWYQQALGQGPQFIFQYYREEENGRGNFPPRFSGLQFPNYSSELNVNALELDDSALYLCASSSEGAFSYGYTFGSGTRLTVV.

CDR3 coding DNA: TGTGCCAGCAGCTTGGGACTAGCCTCCGCCTACAATGAGCAGTTCTTC. Translation: CASSLGLASAYNEQFF. The chain uses TRBV7-9 and TRBJ2-1; 9 nucleotides align to TRBD2. Germline CDR1 reads SEHNR; CDR2 reads FQNEAQ (reference sequence). J was trimmed by 2 bases and V by 3 bases; bases with no gene match: 5. The CDR3 is 16 amino acids. The full variable domain, in which reference TRBV7-9 and TRBJ2-1 provide the parts outside the CDR3, is DTGVSQNPRHKITKRGQNVTFRCDPISEHNRLYWYRQTLGQGPEFLTYFQNEAQLEKSRLLSDRFSAERPKGSFSTLEIQRTEQGDSAMYLCASSLGLASAYNEQFFGPGTRLTVL.

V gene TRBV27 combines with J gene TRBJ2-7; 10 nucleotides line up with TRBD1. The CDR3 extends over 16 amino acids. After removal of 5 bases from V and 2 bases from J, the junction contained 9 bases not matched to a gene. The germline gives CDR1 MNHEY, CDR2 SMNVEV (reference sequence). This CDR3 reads CASSPPGDRGTYEQYF. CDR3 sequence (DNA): TGTGCCAGCAGTCCTCCAGGGGACAGGGGTACCTACGAGCAGTACTTC.

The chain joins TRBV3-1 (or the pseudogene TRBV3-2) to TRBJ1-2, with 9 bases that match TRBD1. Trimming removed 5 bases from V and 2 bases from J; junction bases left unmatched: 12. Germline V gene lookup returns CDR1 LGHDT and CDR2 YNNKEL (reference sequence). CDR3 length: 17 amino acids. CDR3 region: CASSKSTTGTGNYGYTF. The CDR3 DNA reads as TGTGCCAGCAGCAAATCCACTACCGGGACAGGGAACTATGGCTACACCTTC.

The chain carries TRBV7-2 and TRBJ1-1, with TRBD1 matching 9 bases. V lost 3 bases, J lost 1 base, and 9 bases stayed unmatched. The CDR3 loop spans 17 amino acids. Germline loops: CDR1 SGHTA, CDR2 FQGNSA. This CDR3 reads CASSFPPGTGPNTEAFF. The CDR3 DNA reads TGTGCCAGCAGCTTCCCTCCCGGGACAGGGCCGAACACTGAAGCTTTCTTT.